This T cell receptor beta chain came from a study of cytomegalovirus exposure and HLA in healthy donors. Study-level points and caveats: CMV serostatus was the sole immune exposure data available.

Concerning this clone itself: Its cognate antigen is unknown.

PCR employed 60 Vbeta and 13 Jbeta primers. The table came from immunoSEQ multiplex PCR; TCRdb's copy has only in-frame clones and leaves some out. The sample lists over 150,000 clones, around 80% occurring once. Germline-derived CDR1 and CDR2 are SGHTA and FQGTGA. The CDR3 consists of 15 residues. Trimming cost V 5 bases and J 6 bases; bases outside gene matches: 9. This TCR derives from a woman aged 40-49 years in good health and CMV-seropositive. The specimen was PBMCs. The V and J genes are TRBV7-3 and TRBJ2-3, with 9 positions matching TRBD2. The CDR3: CASSRGAGGGDTQYF. The CDR3 DNA reads as TGTGCCAGCAGCCGAGGGGCGGGAGGGGGTGATACGCAGTATTTT. Drawing the rest from reference TRBV7-3 and TRBJ2-3, the complete variable domain is GAGVSQTPSNKVTEKGKYVELRCDPISGHTALYWYRQSLGQGPEFLIYFQGTGAADDSGLPNDRFFAVRPEGSVSTLKIQRTERGDSAVYLCASSRGAGGGDTQYFGPGTRLTVL.